The source of this T cell receptor beta chain is a study of regulatory T cells in long-lasting Graves disease. The study's findings and limits: Those with persistent Graves' had less TCR diversity than newly diagnosed patients.

Germline V gene sequence: CDR1 DFQATT, CDR2 SNEGSKA (reference sequence). The CDR3 runs 11 residues. V lost 5 bases to trimming and J lost 8 bases; unmatched junction nucleotides: 3. A note on this clonotype: Its antigen is unidentified.

Specified time point: newly diagnosed GD, antithyroid drugs for less than 3 months. Scientists built the TCR library using RNA that was extracted from PBMCs. Assembly of TCR beta libraries relied on iRepertoire HTBI primers together with Arm-PCR of CDR3 regions. TCRdb re-analysed the multiplex PCR reads in MiXCR, keeping a single row per CDR3 protein. The sample shows 300,000 to 400,000 distinct CDR3 sequences, 16% of them seen only once. The data were also submitted as part of a second study, on T cells in Graves' hyperthyroidism and ophthalmopathy. That report notes: RT-PCR in the first round (using the HTBI primer set) targeted the TCR CDR3.

This TCR came from a middle-aged man with Graves disease. V is TRBV20-1 and J is TRBJ2-3; 8 bases are shared with TRBD1. Here the sequenced sample was peripheral blood mononuclear cells (PBMCs), taken at new diagnosis, from a patient treated with antithyroid drugs. For the CDR3, the DNA is TGCAGTGCTGGACAGGGTACTACGCAGTATTTT. Residues: CSAGQGTTQYF.